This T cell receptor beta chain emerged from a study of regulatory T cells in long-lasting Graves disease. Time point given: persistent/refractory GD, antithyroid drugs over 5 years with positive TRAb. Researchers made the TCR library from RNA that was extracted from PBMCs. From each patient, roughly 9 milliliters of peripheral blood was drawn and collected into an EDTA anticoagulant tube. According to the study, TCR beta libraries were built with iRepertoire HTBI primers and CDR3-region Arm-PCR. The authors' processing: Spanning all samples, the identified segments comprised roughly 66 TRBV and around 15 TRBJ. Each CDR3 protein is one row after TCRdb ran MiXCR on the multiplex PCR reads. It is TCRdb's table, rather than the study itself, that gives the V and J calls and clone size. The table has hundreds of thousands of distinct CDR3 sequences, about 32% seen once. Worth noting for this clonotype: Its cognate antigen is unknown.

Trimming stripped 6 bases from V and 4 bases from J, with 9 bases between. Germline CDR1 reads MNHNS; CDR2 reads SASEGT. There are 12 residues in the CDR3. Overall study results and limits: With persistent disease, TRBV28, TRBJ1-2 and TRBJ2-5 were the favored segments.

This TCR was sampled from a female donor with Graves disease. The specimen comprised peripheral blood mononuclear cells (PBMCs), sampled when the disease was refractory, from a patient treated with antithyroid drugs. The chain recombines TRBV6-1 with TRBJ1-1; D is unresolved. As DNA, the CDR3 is TGTGCCAGCAGAATAGGGATCACTGAAGCTTTCTTT. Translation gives CASRIGITEAFF.